These 5 T cell receptor beta chains were all obtained from the same sample, sequenced in a study of control samples from healthy donors and cancer patients. TCRdb's table, derived via immunoSEQ multiplex PCR, lists solely in-frame clones and lacks some. The sample contains about 55,000 clones, more than 95% of which appear only once. The sequencing input was blood. Every receptor here comes from a woman between 18 and 29 years old in good health.

This chain connects TRBV14 to TRBJ1-2; D gene ambiguous. The CDR3 covers 14 residues. Germline CDR1 SGHDN, CDR2 FVKESK. Trimming took 3 bases from V and 8 from J, leaving 16 bases between them. Here the CDR3 DNA reads TGTGCCAGCAGCCATTGGCCGGGTCCTTCAGGCTACACCTTC. This sequence encodes CASSHWPGPSGYTF.

The V call is TRBV5-1, the J call TRBJ1-5; D call uncertain. The CDR3 extends over 14 amino acids. Per germline, CDR1 SGHRS and CDR2 YFSETQ. V lost 9 bases to trimming and J lost 0 bases, with 13 bases between them. The CDR3 DNA follows: TGCGCCACCCATTGGAGAGGTAGCAATCAGCCCCAGCATTTT. Translation gives CATHWRGSNQPQHF.

The chain uses TRBV5-1 and TRBJ2-1; TRBD2 agrees at 7 bases. The CDR3 runs 19 residues. V lost 0 bases, J lost 0 bases, and 12 bases stayed unmatched. Germline CDR1 is SGHRS and CDR2 is YFSETQ. CDR3 protein: CASSLVLGGTLSSYNEQFF. In nucleotides, the CDR3 is TGCGCCAGCAGCTTGGTTCTCGGGGGGACCCTTAGCTCCTACAATGAGCAGTTCTTC.

This sequence joins TRBV27 and TRBJ2-2, with TRBD1 identical over 7 bases. Germline CDR1 is MNHEY and CDR2 is SMNVEV (reference sequence). The CDR3 runs to 14 residues. With V trimmed by 5 bases and J by 4 bases, 4 bases remained unmatched. In DNA form, the CDR3 reads TGTGCCAGCAGTCCCACAGGGGTCACCGGGGAGCTGTTTTTT. It specifies CASSPTGVTGELFF.

This chain connects TRBV19 to TRBJ1-5; D not resolved. Germline lookup yields CDR1 LNHDA and CDR2 SQIVND (reference sequence). CDR3 size: 15 residues. Trimming removed 3 bases from V and 3 bases from J, with 12 bases in between. CDR3 sequence: CASSIVAGPNQPQHF. CDR3 DNA sequence: TGTGCCAGTAGTATTGTAGCCGGTCCCAATCAGCCCCAGCATTTT. The full variable domain, with the rest looked up from reference TRBV19 and TRBJ1-5, is DGGITQSPKYLFRKEGQNVTLSCEQNLNHDAMYWYRQDPGQGLRLIYYSQIVNDFQKGDIAEGYSVSREKKESFPLTVTSAQKNPTAFYLCASSIVAGPNQPQHFGDGTRLSIL.